These 29 T cell receptor beta chains came from one sample sequenced in a study of cytomegalovirus exposure and HLA in healthy donors. The study ran its PCR with 60 Vbeta and 13 Jbeta primers. Clones were read by immunoSEQ multiplex PCR, and TCRdb kept only the in-frame ones, dropping some. Among approximately 170,000 clones listed, 65% to 80% were seen once. The sequenced sample consisted of PBMCs. The receptors were gathered from a man aged 25 to 40 in good health and CMV-seropositive.

CDR3 region: CASSLRPSRSSTDTQYF. In nucleotides, the CDR3 is TGTGCCAGCAGTTTACGCCCTTCAAGGAGTAGCACAGATACGCAGTATTTT. This chain joins TRBV27 and TRBJ2-3; D gene ambiguous. From germline, CDR1 is MNHEY and CDR2 SMNVEV (reference sequence). CDR3 size: 17 residues. V shed 2 bases and J shed 0 bases, with 15 bases lying between them.

DNA of the CDR3: TGTGCCAGCAGCCCGAACAGGGACCTTGGCTACGAGCAGTACTTC. It specifies CASSPNRDLGYEQYF. V gene TRBV11-3 combines with J gene TRBJ2-7; TRBD1 is a possible D gene (6 bases). In germline, CDR1 is SGHNT, CDR2 YENEEA. This CDR3 comprises 15 residues. V gave up 5 bases and J gave up 3 bases, with 17 bases separating them.

The rearrangement links TRBV5-6 to TRBJ2-7, with 7 positions matching TRBD2. CDR3 length: 16 amino acids. Germline V gene lookup returns CDR1 SGHDT and CDR2 YYEEEE. V shed 5 bases and J 5 bases; nucleotides not matched to a gene: 16. The CDR3 region is CASRAADRDYYDEQYF. Here the CDR3 DNA reads TGTGCCAGCAGAGCGGCCGACCGGGACTATTATGACGAGCAGTACTTC.

This clone was picked up a small number of times. V usage is TRBV7-9 and J usage is TRBJ2-3, with D hard to call. Trimming left V 1 base short and J 0 bases short, with 8 bases between. Germline-derived CDR1 and CDR2 are SEHNR and FQNEAQ (reference sequence). The CDR3 has 15 residues. The CDR3 DNA is TGTGCCAGCAGCTTAGACAGAGAGAGCACAGATACGCAGTATTTT. Translated, it gives CASSLDRESTDTQYF.

The J gene is TRBJ2-1, the V gene TRBV27; TRBD2 aligns across 15 bases. CDR1 MNHEY and CDR2 SMNVEV come from the germline V gene (reference sequence). After removal of 3 bases from V and 0 bases from J, the junction contained 6 bases not matched to a gene. CDR3 length: 19 residues. CDR3 region: CASSLGLAGGPSSYNEQFF. The DNA of the CDR3 is TGTGCCAGCAGTTTGGGACTAGCGGGGGGTCCTAGCTCCTACAATGAGCAGTTCTTC.

The chain uses TRBV28 and TRBJ2-2, with 9 nucleotides matching TRBD2. J lost 1 base, V lost 5 bases, and 17 bases had no gene match. This CDR3 spans 20 amino acids. The germline V gene encodes CDR1 MDHEN and CDR2 SYDVKM. This CDR3 is CASSPLPRLAGGKNTGELFF. In DNA, the CDR3 is TGTGCCAGCAGTCCCCTCCCAAGACTTGCGGGAGGGAAGAACACCGGGGAGCTGTTTTTT. The whole variable domain, remainder taken from reference TRBV28 and TRBJ2-2, is DVKVTQSSRYLVKRTGEKVFLECVQDMDHENMFWYRQDPGLGLRLIYFSYDVKMKEKGDIPEGYSVSREKKERFSLILESASTNQTSMYLCASSPLPRLAGGKNTGELFFGEGSRLTVL.

This sequence joins TRBV7-2 and TRBJ2-3; TRBD2 matches at 10 bases. CDR3 size: 18 residues. Per the germline V gene, CDR1 is SGHTA and CDR2 is FQGNSA. Unmatched junction bases numbered 13, after V lost 1 base and J lost 6 bases. Here the CDR3 reads CASSLVGSGGPLVDTQYF. CDR3 sequence (DNA): TGTGCCAGCAGCTTAGTAGGTAGCGGGGGGCCCCTGGTCGATACGCAGTATTTT.

The chain uses TRBV5-1 and TRBJ2-7, with 9 bases lining up with TRBD1. Germline assignment: CDR1 SGHRS and CDR2 YFSETQ. The CDR3 contains 14 residues. Trimming cost V 7 bases and J 6 bases; bases outside gene matches: 11. CDR3 in DNA: TGCGCCAGCGCTCCCGGGACAGGGTCGGTCGAGCAGTACTTC. This codes for CASAPGTGSVEQYF.

The rearrangement links TRBV20-1 to TRBJ2-7; D possibly corresponds to TRBD2 (5 bases). CDR3 length: 11 amino acids. The germline CDR1 and CDR2 sequences are DFQATT and SNEGSKA (reference sequence). Deletions cut 6 bases from V and 6 bases from J, with 12 bases between. In DNA, the CDR3 is TGCAGTGCCACCGGAGGTGGCGAGCAGTACTTC. Amino acid sequence: CSATGGGEQYF.

This clone has a single count. V is TRBV27 and J is TRBJ2-7; maybe TRBD1 (6 bases). This CDR3 has 14 residues. Germline values: CDR1 MNHEY, CDR2 SMNVEV (reference sequence). The V end was cut by 0 bases, the J end by 3 bases, with 9 bases between. DNA for the CDR3: TGTGCCAGCAGTTTATCGGGACACTACTACGAGCAGTACTTC. As protein: CASSLSGHYYEQYF.

The genes are TRBV11-2 and TRBJ1-6; a weak D match, TRBD1 (6 bases). CDR3 length equals 13 residues. V lost 5 bases to trimming and J lost 8 bases, with 10 bases between them. Germline V CDR1 and CDR2: SGHAT, FQNNGV. As DNA, the CDR3 is TGTGCCAGCAGCACCCGACAGGATTCACCCCTCCACTTT. Protein product: CASSTRQDSPLHF.

A single count supports this clone. This chain links TRBV18 with TRBJ2-5; D gene ambiguous. The CDR3 length is 14 residues. Trimming stripped 6 bases from V and 2 bases from J, with 13 bases between. CDR1 is KGHSH, CDR2 LQKENI, per germline. Here the CDR3 reads CASSLSRLQETQYF. In DNA, the CDR3 is TGTGCCAGCTCCTTATCGCGGCTGCAAGAGACCCAGTACTTC.

The chain is built from TRBV5-4 and TRBJ1-2, with 8 positions matching TRBD1. CDR1 SGHNT and CDR2 YYREEE come from the germline V gene (reference sequence). CDR3 size: 13 residues. V lost 4 bases, J lost 14 bases, and 13 bases stayed unmatched. The CDR3 coding sequence is TGTGCCAGCAGCCGGAACCCTCAGGGGGCGGAAACCTTC. This translates into CASSRNPQGAETF. Supplemented by reference TRBV5-4 and TRBJ1-2, the full variable domain reads ETGVTQSPTHLIKTRGQQVTLRCSSQSGHNTVSWYQQALGQGPQFIFQYYREEENGRGNFPPRFSGLQFPNYSSELNVNALELDDSALYLCASSRNPQGAETFGSGTRLTVV.

The rearrangement uses TRBV7-8 and TRBJ2-7; D might be TRBD1 (8 bases). V was shortened by 1 base and J by 6 bases, with 13 bases between the two germline ends. CDR1 is SGHVS, CDR2 FQNEAQ, per germline. The CDR3 loop spans 14 amino acids. The CDR3 is CASSLETGEGEQYF. CDR3 DNA: TGTGCCAGCAGCTTAGAGACAGGGGAGGGCGAGCAGTACTTC.

The V and J genes are TRBV5-5 and TRBJ1-1, with 10 nucleotides matching TRBD1. V shed 2 bases, J shed 4 bases, and the junction held 5 bases outside the gene matches. Germline V gives CDR1 SGHKS, CDR2 YYEKEE (reference sequence). The CDR3 contains 15 residues. This CDR3 is CASSLGTGVFTEAFF. The CDR3 DNA is TGTGCCAGCAGCTTAGGGACAGGGGTGTTCACTGAAGCTTTCTTT.

There are a few counts of this clone. The CDR3: CASSHRDRGEEAFF. CDR3 DNA sequence: TGTGCCAGCAGCCACCGGGACAGGGGGGAAGAAGCTTTCTTT. This chain joins TRBV6-1 and TRBJ1-1, with 11 bases aligning to TRBD1. This CDR3 has 14 residues. V was pared by 6 bases and J by 8 bases, with 8 bases of the junction left unmatched. Germline-derived CDR1 and CDR2 are MNHNS and SASEGT.

This sequence joins TRBV29-1 and TRBJ1-1, with D uncertain. V lost 6 bases and J lost 3, with 11 bases in between. The germline CDR1 and CDR2 sequences are SQVTM and ANQGSEA. CDR3 length equals 12 residues. In DNA, the CDR3 is TGCAGCGTCCTCTACTTGGACACTGAAGCTTTCTTT. Translation: CSVLYLDTEAFF.

The chain uses TRBV14 and TRBJ1-3; 8 bases are shared with TRBD1. Germline V gene data show CDR1 as SGHDN and CDR2 as FVKESK. The CDR3 length is 18 residues. Germline trimming cut 0 bases from V and 2 bases from J; bases unmatched to any gene: 9. DNA of the CDR3: TGTGCCAGCAGCCAAGACTGGGGTCAGGGGGCCCCTGGAAACACCATATATTTT. It is translated as CASSQDWGQGAPGNTIYF.

The chain joins TRBV7-2 to TRBJ1-5; D is unclear. This CDR3 has 15 residues. The V gene's germline CDR1 is SGHTA and CDR2 FQGNSA. Trimming took 2 bases from V and 5 from J, leaving 13 bases between them. This CDR3 is CASSLRLGEYQPQHF. The DNA of the CDR3 is TGTGCCAGCAGCTTAAGGTTGGGCGAATATCAGCCCCAGCATTTT.

This clone was seen only once. This chain joins TRBV18 and TRBJ2-7; 11 nucleotides align to TRBD1. The V gene's germline CDR1 is KGHSH and CDR2 LQKENI. This CDR3 contains 15 residues. Germline trimming cut 6 bases from V and 5 bases from J; bases unmatched to any gene: 9. DNA for the CDR3: TGTGCCAGCTCGCCCTCCGGACAGGGGGCCCACGAGCAGTACTTC. Its translation is CASSPSGQGAHEQYF. Combining the CDR3 with reference TRBV18 and TRBJ2-7 gives the whole variable domain NAGVMQNPRHLVRRRGQEARLRCSPMKGHSHVYWYRQLPEEGLKFMVYLQKENIIDESGMPKERFSAEFPKEGPSILRIQQVVRGDSAAYFCASSPSGQGAHEQYFGPGTRLTVT.

The chain is built from TRBV6-5 and TRBJ1-6; 9 bases agree with TRBD1. After removal of 6 bases from V and 5 bases from J, the junction contained 5 bases not matched to a gene. Germline V gene lookup returns CDR1 MNHEY and CDR2 SVGAGI. This CDR3 comprises 15 residues. The chain's CDR3 is CASSSGQGHNSPLHF. As DNA, the CDR3 is TGTGCCAGCAGCAGTGGACAGGGGCATAATTCACCCCTCCACTTT.

This chain uses TRBV11-2 with TRBJ2-7; 7 bases map to TRBD2. The V and J ends lost 5 bases and 2 bases, in that order; junction bases with no gene match: 9. The CDR3 runs to 15 residues. Germline CDR1 reads SGHAT; CDR2 reads FQNNGV. As DNA, the CDR3 is TGTGCCAGCAGCCTTGGGGCTAGCGGAACCTACGAGCAGTACTTC. Its protein product is CASSLGASGTYEQYF.

The rearrangement joins TRBV6-5 to TRBJ1-1; D not resolved. The CDR3 covers 16 residues. CDR1 is MNHEY, CDR2 SVGAGI, per germline. Trimming stripped 6 bases from V and 2 bases from J, with 19 bases between. CDR3 sequence (DNA): TGTGCCAGCAGCTACAGAGTTCCAAATCTTAACACTGAAGCTTTCTTT. Translated: CASSYRVPNLNTEAFF.

The chain employs TRBV27 and TRBJ1-1; 9 positions agree with TRBD1. Losses at the gene ends were 5 bases for V and 4 bases for J; bases not matched to a gene: 11. CDR1 MNHEY and CDR2 SMNVEV come from the germline V gene (reference sequence). CDR3 length: 16 amino acids. The CDR3 loop is CASSETGGGKGTEAFF. The CDR3 bases are TGTGCCAGCAGTGAAACAGGGGGCGGGAAGGGCACTGAAGCTTTCTTT.

This clone was detected only a few times. The chain has TRBV5-4 and TRBJ2-1, with D possibly being TRBD1 (6 bases). This CDR3 has 15 amino acids. Germline CDR1 reads SGHNT; CDR2 reads YYREEE (reference sequence). V was cut by 4 bases and J by 0 bases, with 11 bases left in between. The CDR3 protein is CASSRGQSSYNEQFF. CDR3 sequence (DNA): TGTGCCAGCAGCCGCGGACAGAGCTCCTACAATGAGCAGTTCTTC.

This clone was counted only a few times. The rearrangement links TRBV29-1 to TRBJ2-2; 7 bases agree with TRBD1. V was pared by 4 bases and J by 5 bases, with 4 bases of the junction left unmatched. Germline V gene lookup returns CDR1 SQVTM and CDR2 ANQGSEA. The CDR3 length is 13 residues. CDR3 in DNA: TGCAGCGTTGGACAGGGTCTTACCGGGGAGCTGTTTTTT. Amino acids: CSVGQGLTGELFF.

The chain combines TRBV28 with TRBJ2-7; D possibly corresponds to TRBD2 (5 bases). This CDR3 has 16 amino acids. V was cut by 7 bases and J by 0 bases, with 19 bases left in between. Germline-derived CDR1 and CDR2 are MDHEN and SYDVKM. As DNA, the CDR3 is TGTGCCAGCACCCGAAAGCCTCTAGGGAGCTCCTACGAGCAGTACTTC. Translation gives CASTRKPLGSSYEQYF. Full variable domain (remainder filled in from reference TRBV28 and TRBJ2-7): DVKVTQSSRYLVKRTGEKVFLECVQDMDHENMFWYRQDPGLGLRLIYFSYDVKMKEKGDIPEGYSVSREKKERFSLILESASTNQTSMYLCASTRKPLGSSYEQYFGPGTRLTVT.

The chain joins TRBV27 to TRBJ1-1, with D tentatively TRBD1 (5 bases). The germline V and J ends were trimmed by 6 bases and 12 bases, with 17 bases remaining between them. Germline V CDR1 and CDR2: MNHEY, SMNVEV (reference sequence). The CDR3 is 12 amino acids. DNA for the CDR3: TGTGCCAGCAGCGCCGACAGACGTGTAACTTTCTTT. Its translation: CASSADRRVTFF.

This sequence joins TRBV4-1 and TRBJ2-7; a weak D match, TRBD2 (5 bases). Germline V gene sequence: CDR1 MGHRA, CDR2 YSYEKL. V was clipped by 1 base and J by 2 bases, with 12 bases between them. This CDR3 has 15 amino acids. CDR3 coding DNA: TGCGCCAGCAGCCAAGGACTGAGCGGCCCCTACGAGCAGTACTTC. This gives the protein CASSQGLSGPYEQYF.